This TCR beta chain was documented in a study of blood T cell repertoires in COVID-19. Across the whole study: Both acute and convalescent COVID-19 samples were obtained from the United States, Italy and Spain.

Produced via immunoSEQ multiplex PCR; TCRdb's table is partial and in-frame only. The sample lists roughly 53,000 clones; roughly nine tenths were seen once. V lost 0 bases and J lost 4, with 10 bases in between. The germline CDR1 and CDR2 sequences are SGHRS and YFSETQ. The CDR3 spans 14 residues. The sequence was collected from a man in his 60s with acute or convalescent COVID-19. The sample was peripheral blood. The V and J genes are TRBV5-1 and TRBJ1-2; D is unclear. Here the CDR3 DNA reads TGCGCCAGCAGCTTGGACGGTCTGAGCTATGGCTACACCTTC. Its translation is CASSLDGLSYGYTF.